These T cell receptor beta chains were read from a single sample in a study of Ad26.COV2.S vaccination and SARS-CoV-2 variants. Measured with immunoSEQ multiplex PCR; TCRdb has only the in-frame clones, and not every one. The sample has approximately 250,000 clones, around 85% seen once. The starting material was peripheral blood, obtained in a trial of Ad26.COV2.S vaccine versus placebo. The receptors here all came from a person between 18 and 65 years old who received the Ad26.COV2.S COVID-19 vaccine or a placebo. Each CDR3 is given with its conserved first and last residue. A D gene is named only where the DNA matches it firmly. Part of the rows lack a size; the others show once, few, many or a class for expanded clones.

>15|-|TRBV19|TRBD1|TRBJ1-5
CASSMDRGSNQPQHF
TGTGCCAGTAGTATGGACAGGGGTTCCAATCAGCCCCAGCATTTT
>13|-|TRBV6-5|-|TRBJ1-2
CASSFRANYGYTF
TGTGCCAGCAGTTTCAGGGCTAACTATGGCTACACCTTC
>11|-|TRBV10-3|-|TRBJ2-5
CAISAGETQYF
TGTGCCATCAGTGCCGGAGAGACCCAGTACTTC
>15|few|TRBV15|-|TRBJ1-1
CATSSKVQGKAEAFF
TGTGCCACCAGCAGTAAAGTACAGGGTAAGGCTGAAGCTTTCTTT
>14|-|TRBV6-5|-|TRBJ1-4
CASSFVEGSEKLFF
TGTGCCAGCAGTTTTGTGGAGGGGAGTGAAAAACTGTTTTTT
>18|once|TRBV12-1|-|TRBJ1-5
CASSSGYTPHFSNQPQHF
TGTGCCAGCAGCTCTGGCTACACCCCACACTTTAGCAATCAGCCCCAGCATTTT
>16|-|TRBV6-4|-|TRBJ2-2
CASSDSDGSNTGELFF
TGTGCCAGCAGTGACTCTGACGGTTCGAACACCGGGGAGCTGTTTTTT
>15|-|TRBV18|TRBD2|TRBJ2-5
CASSPRLAAQETQYF
TGTGCCAGCTCACCTCGACTAGCAGCACAAGAGACCCAGTACTTC
>15|-|TRBV7-3|TRBD2|TRBJ2-3
CASSFGLDGTDTQYF
TGTGCCAGCAGCTTCGGACTAGATGGCACAGATACGCAGTATTTT
>16|-|TRBV11-2|TRBD2|TRBJ2-1
CASSFGLAGTRDEQFF
TGTGCCAGCAGCTTCGGACTAGCGGGGACTCGGGATGAGCAGTTCTTC
>15|-|TRBV5-1|-|TRBJ2-1
CASSTDVSSYNEQFF
TGCGCCAGCAGCACGGACGTGAGCTCCTACAATGAGCAGTTCTTC
>15|-|TRBV7-9|-|TRBJ2-5
CASSTRRGTQETQYF
TGTGCCAGCAGCACCAGACGAGGGACTCAAGAGACCCAGTACTTC
>13|-|TRBV27|-|TRBJ1-5
CASSWYSNQPQHF
TGTGCCAGCAGTTGGTATAGCAATCAGCCCCAGCATTTT
>15|-|TRBV3-1/TRBV3-2|-|TRBJ1-5
CASSQLGGRDQPQHF
TGTGCCAGCAGCCAATTAGGGGGAAGGGATCAGCCCCAGCATTTT
>12|-|TRBV12-3/TRBV12-4|-|TRBJ2-1
CASRGVNNEQFF
TGTGCCAGCAGGGGAGTTAACAATGAGCAGTTCTTC
>16|-|TRBV6-6|-|TRBJ2-5
CASSYSDGSRRETQYF
TGTGCCAGCAGTTACTCGGACGGAAGCCGACGGGAGACCCAGTACTTC
>13|-|TRBV29-1|-|TRBJ1-1
CSVVTHLQGEAFF
TGCAGCGTTGTAACACACCTCCAGGGCGAAGCTTTCTTT
>15|-|TRBV4-3|-|TRBJ1-2
CASSQGAQGIYGYTF
TGCGCCAGCAGCCAAGGGGCGCAGGGGATCTATGGCTACACCTTC
>16|-|TRBV14|-|TRBJ2-1
CASSQDPATSIYEQFF
TGTGCCAGCAGCCAAGATCCCGCGACTAGTATCTATGAGCAGTTCTTC
>16|-|TRBV4-3|TRBD2|TRBJ2-1
CASSQEVAGGPDEQFF
TGCGCCAGCAGCCAAGAAGTAGCGGGAGGGCCGGATGAGCAGTTCTTC
>12|few|TRBV28|-|TRBJ1-5
CASRVVNQPQHF
TGTGCCAGCAGGGTGGTCAATCAGCCCCAGCATTTT